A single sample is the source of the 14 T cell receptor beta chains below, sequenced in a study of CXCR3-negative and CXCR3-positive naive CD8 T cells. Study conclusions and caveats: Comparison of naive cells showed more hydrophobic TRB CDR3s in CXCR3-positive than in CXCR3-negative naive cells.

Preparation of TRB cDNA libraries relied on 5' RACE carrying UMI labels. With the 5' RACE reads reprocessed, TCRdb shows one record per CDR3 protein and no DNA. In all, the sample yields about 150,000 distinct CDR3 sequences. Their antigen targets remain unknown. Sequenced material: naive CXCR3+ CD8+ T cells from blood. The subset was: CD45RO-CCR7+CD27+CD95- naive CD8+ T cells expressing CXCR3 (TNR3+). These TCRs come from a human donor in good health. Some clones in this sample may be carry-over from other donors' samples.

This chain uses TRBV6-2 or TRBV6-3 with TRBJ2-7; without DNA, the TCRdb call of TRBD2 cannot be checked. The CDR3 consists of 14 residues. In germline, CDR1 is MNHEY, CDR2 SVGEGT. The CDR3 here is CASSTRLAAYEQYF.

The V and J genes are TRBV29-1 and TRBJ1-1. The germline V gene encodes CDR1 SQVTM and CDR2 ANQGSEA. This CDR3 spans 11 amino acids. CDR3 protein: CSVEDREGAFF.

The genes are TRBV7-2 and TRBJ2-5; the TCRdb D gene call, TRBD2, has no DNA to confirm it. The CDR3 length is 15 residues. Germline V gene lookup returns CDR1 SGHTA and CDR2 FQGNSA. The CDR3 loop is CASSPGTSFLETQYF.

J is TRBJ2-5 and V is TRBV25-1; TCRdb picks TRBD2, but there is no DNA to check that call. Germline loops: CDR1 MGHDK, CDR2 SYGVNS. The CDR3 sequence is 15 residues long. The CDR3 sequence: CASSKGLAGWETQYF.

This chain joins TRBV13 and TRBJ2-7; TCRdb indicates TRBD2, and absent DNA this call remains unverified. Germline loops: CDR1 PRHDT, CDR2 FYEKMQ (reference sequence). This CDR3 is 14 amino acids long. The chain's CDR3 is CASSPPSVSNEQYF.

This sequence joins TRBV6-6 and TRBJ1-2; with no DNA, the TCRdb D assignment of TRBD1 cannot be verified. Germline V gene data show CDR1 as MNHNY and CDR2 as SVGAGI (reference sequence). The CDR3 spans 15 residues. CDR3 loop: CASSSDSTEYYGYTF.

CDR3 sequence: CSVELVGDTQYF. The genes are TRBV29-1 and TRBJ2-3; the TCRdb call, TRBD2, lacks DNA for checking. CDR1 and CDR2 from the germline V gene are SQVTM and ANQGSEA. The CDR3 length is 12 residues.

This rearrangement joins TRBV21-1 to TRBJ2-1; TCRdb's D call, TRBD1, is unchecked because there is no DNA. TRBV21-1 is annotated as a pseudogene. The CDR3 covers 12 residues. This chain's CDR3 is CASLNSQGEQFF.

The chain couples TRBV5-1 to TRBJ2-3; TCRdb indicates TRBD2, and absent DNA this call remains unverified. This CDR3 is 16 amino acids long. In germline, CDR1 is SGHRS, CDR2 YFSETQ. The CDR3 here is CASSLESSGGTDTQYF.

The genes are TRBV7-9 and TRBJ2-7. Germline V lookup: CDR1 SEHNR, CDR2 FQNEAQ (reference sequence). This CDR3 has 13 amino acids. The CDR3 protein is CASSSFLTDEQYF.

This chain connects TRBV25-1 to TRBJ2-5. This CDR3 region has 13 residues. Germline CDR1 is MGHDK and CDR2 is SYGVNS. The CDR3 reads CASRRTPEETQYF.

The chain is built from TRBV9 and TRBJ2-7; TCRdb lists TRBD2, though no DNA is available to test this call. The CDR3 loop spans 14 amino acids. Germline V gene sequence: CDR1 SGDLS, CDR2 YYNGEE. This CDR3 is CASSVGGREYEQYF.

The CDR3 sequence: CSVDLGRLAESDTQYF. V is TRBV29-1 and J is TRBJ2-3; TCRdb returns TRBD2, unconfirmable since there is no DNA. Germline V gives CDR1 SQVTM, CDR2 ANQGSEA. CDR3 size: 16 residues.

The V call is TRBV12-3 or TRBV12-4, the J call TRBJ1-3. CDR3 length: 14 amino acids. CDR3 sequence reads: CASSLTTNGNTIYF.